Following are 22 T cell receptor beta chains from one sample sequenced in a study of beta chain features in type 1 diabetes. Findings and caveats of the study: The study found moderately but significantly shorter TCRB CDR3s in all four CD4+ subsets of Type 1 diabetes patients.

Their target antigens are unknown. Expressed TCRB transcripts were sequenced because the entire RNA isolate underwent reverse transcription. Sequencing used immunoSEQ multiplex PCR; TCRdb keeps in-frame clones, though not all of them. Of 150,000 to 200,000 clones in the sample, approximately 62% were seen once. The sample comprised naive CD4+ T cells from blood. The receptor source for this set is a man aged 25 to 40 with type 1 diabetes.

The genes are TRBV9 and TRBJ2-6; no clear D. Germline V CDR1 and CDR2: SGDLS, YYNGEE. Between the trimmed V and J ends, which lost 4 bases and 0 bases, there was a span of 5 bases. The CDR3 is 14 residues long. As DNA, the CDR3 is TGTGCCAGCAGCCGGAACTCTGGGGCCAACGTCCTGACTTTC. This codes for CASSRNSGANVLTF.

This chain links TRBV4-3 with TRBJ2-2; TRBD1 might be the D (6 bases). The CDR3 sequence is 16 residues long. Germline values: CDR1 LGHNA, CDR2 YSLEER. V dropped 1 base and J dropped 2 bases, with 11 bases sitting between them. The CDR3 bases are TGCGCCAGCAGCCAAGCGTTACAGGGAAACACCGGGGAGCTGTTTTTT. It translates to CASSQALQGNTGELFF.

This chain joins TRBV7-8 and TRBJ1-5; D perhaps matches TRBD1 (5 bases). The CDR3 has 13 amino acids. V shed 3 bases and J shed 8 bases, with 11 bases lying between them. Per the germline V gene, CDR1 is SGHVS and CDR2 is FQNEAQ. CDR3 amino acids: CASSLGVEEPQHF. The DNA of the CDR3 is TGTGCCAGCAGCTTGGGGGTAGAAGAGCCCCAGCATTTT.

With respect to this clone: Additional DNA sequences in this sample encode the identical CDR3. DNA for the CDR3: TGTGCCAGCTCACCAGACAGGGTAACTGAAGCTTTCTTT. Encoded protein: CASSPDRVTEAFF. The chain links TRBV18 to TRBJ1-1, with 7 bases aligning to TRBD1. The germline CDR1 and CDR2 sequences are KGHSH and LQKENI. The V segment lost 2 bases and the J segment 5 bases; nucleotides outside the gene matches: 2. The CDR3 extends over 13 amino acids.

The chain carries TRBV29-1 and TRBJ1-1, with D perhaps matching TRBD1 (5 bases). Between the trimmed V and J ends, which lost 4 bases and 3 bases, there was a span of 18 bases. Per the germline V gene, CDR1 is SQVTM and CDR2 is ANQGSEA. The CDR3 contains 15 residues. CDR3 residues: CSVAAGPRIDTEAFF. Here the CDR3 DNA reads TGCAGCGTTGCCGCAGGGCCGCGTATCGACACTGAAGCTTTCTTT.

The chain combines TRBV10-3 with TRBJ2-7; D perhaps matches TRBD2 (6 bases). The germline V and J ends were trimmed by 10 bases and 2 bases, with 18 bases remaining between them. The CDR3 is 14 residues long. Germline assignment: CDR1 ENHRY and CDR2 SYGVKD. In DNA, the CDR3 is TGTGCCACCCGGCGGGAAACCGAGACCTACGAGCAGTACTTC. It translates to CATRRETETYEQYF.

This clone has more than one count but fewer than ten. The chain recombines TRBV11-2 with TRBJ1-1; D not resolved. Between the trimmed V and J ends, which lost 7 bases and 8 bases, there was a span of 2 bases. Germline V lookup: CDR1 SGHAT, CDR2 FQNNGV. This CDR3 has 8 residues. DNA for the CDR3: TGTGCCAGCACCGAAGCTTTCTTT. This gives the protein CASTEAFF.

The V call is TRBV30, the J call TRBJ2-1; D is unclear. V lost 2 bases and J lost 0, with 2 bases in between. The CDR3 runs to 12 residues. CDR1 is GTSNPN and CDR2 is SVGIG in the germline V gene (reference sequence). Here the CDR3 DNA reads TGTGCCTGGAGTAGCTCCTACAATGAGCAGTTCTTC. Its translation is CAWSSSYNEQFF.

V and J are TRBV19 and TRBJ2-3; no clear D. Germline V CDR1 and CDR2: LNHDA, SQIVND (reference sequence). This CDR3 has 15 residues. Trimming cost V 5 bases and J 7 bases, with 19 bases left between them. Written as DNA, the CDR3 is TGTGCCAGTAGTGTGACAAAACAATCGGTATATACGCAGTATTTT. This encodes CASSVTKQSVYTQYF.

The chain is built from TRBV4-1 and TRBJ1-6; a weak D match, TRBD1 (5 bases). The CDR3 is made up of 16 amino acids. The V gene's germline CDR1 is MGHRA and CDR2 YSYEKL. V lost 0 bases and J lost 10, with 16 bases in between. The CDR3, as DNA: TGCGCCAGCAGCCAAGATCCCAATGGAAGGGACTCACCCCTCCACTTT. Its protein is CASSQDPNGRDSPLHF.

The rearrangement joins TRBV30 to TRBJ1-1, with 7 bases aligning to TRBD1. Germline V gene sequence: CDR1 GTSNPN, CDR2 SVGIG (reference sequence). Trimming took 3 bases from V and 4 from J; bases not matched to a gene: 5. The CDR3 is 13 residues long. The CDR3 coding sequence is TGTGCCTGGAGGGCTCAGGGGGGCACTGAAGCTTTCTTT. Residues: CAWRAQGGTEAFF. Based on the CDR3 plus reference TRBV30 and TRBJ1-1, the full variable domain is SQTIHQWPATLVQPVGSPLSLECTVEGTSNPNLYWYRQAAGRGLQLLFYSVGIGQISSEVPQNLSASRPQDRQFILSSKKLLLSDSGFYLCAWRAQGGTEAFFGQGTRLTVV.

The CDR3 bases are TGTGCCAGCAGTAAGAGCAATCAGCCCCAGCATTTT. Its translation is CASSKSNQPQHF. The chain has TRBV2 and TRBJ1-5; D gene unclear. CDR1 and CDR2 from the germline V gene are SNHLY and FYNNEI. V was trimmed by 5 bases and J by 1 base, leaving 3 bases between them. There are 12 residues in the CDR3.

The genes are TRBV30 and TRBJ2-1; 9 bases fit TRBD2. Germline V gives CDR1 GTSNPN, CDR2 SVGIG (reference sequence). J gave up 3 bases and V 8 bases, and 5 bases lay outside the gene matches. The CDR3 loop spans 13 amino acids. This chain's CDR3 is CANGAGGYNEQFF. The DNA for the CDR3 is TGTGCCAATGGAGCGGGGGGCTACAATGAGCAGTTCTTC.

The V call is TRBV14, the J call TRBJ2-5; the match to TRBD2 covers 7 bases. Trimming cost V 7 bases and J 4 bases; bases outside gene matches: 6. Germline CDR1 and CDR2: SGHDN and FVKESK. The CDR3 sequence is 13 residues long. The CDR3 nucleotides read TGTGCCAGCAACGTCATAGCGGGAGAGACCCAGTACTTC. Translation gives CASNVIAGETQYF.

The chain joins TRBV6-5 to TRBJ2-5; D may be TRBD1 (6 bases). V lost 6 bases and J 7 bases, leaving 21 bases between the germline ends. The germline CDR1 and CDR2 sequences are MNHEY and SVGAGI. The CDR3 has 15 amino acids. CDR3 nucleotide sequence: TGTGCCAGCAGCATAGAACAGGGAGAATCGGGGACCCAGTACTTC. It encodes CASSIEQGESGTQYF.

This chain links TRBV5-6 with TRBJ2-5, with a weak D call TRBD1 (5 bases). Germline loops: CDR1 SGHDT, CDR2 YYEEEE. CDR3 length equals 14 residues. Trimming cost V 4 bases and J 7 bases, with 17 bases left between them. DNA of the CDR3: TGTGCCAGCAGCCCTTGGGGCAGCATGAGGACCCAGTACTTC. It yields the protein CASSPWGSMRTQYF.

The rearrangement uses TRBV28 and TRBJ2-7; D is ambiguous. The CDR3 length is 13 residues. V was pared by 3 bases and J by 3 bases, with 9 bases between. The germline gives CDR1 MDHEN, CDR2 SYDVKM. CDR3 residues: CASSFFSSYEQYF. The DNA for the CDR3 is TGTGCCAGCAGTTTCTTCTCCAGCTACGAGCAGTACTTC.

This clone was counted once. The chain uses TRBV7-9 and TRBJ1-6; 8 nucleotides match TRBD1. The germline CDR1 and CDR2 sequences are SEHNR and FQNEAQ (reference sequence). J was trimmed by 7 bases and V by 7 bases; bases with no gene match: 6. The CDR3 loop spans 14 amino acids. The CDR3 DNA sequence: TGTGCCAGCACCCAGGGACAGGCAAATTCACCCCTCCACTTT. Translating gives CASTQGQANSPLHF.

This chain connects TRBV9 to TRBJ2-7; 9 bases fit TRBD1. There are 12 residues in the CDR3. V lost 7 bases and J lost 5; bases outside the gene matches: 4. Germline V gene data show CDR1 as SGDLS and CDR2 as YYNGEE. CDR3 residues: CASGTGRHEQYF. The CDR3 DNA reads as TGTGCCAGCGGGACAGGGAGACACGAGCAGTACTTC.

This chain connects TRBV10-3 to TRBJ2-3; D gene unclear. The CDR3 has 14 residues. Trimming stripped 0 bases from V and 1 base from J, with 5 bases between. Germline-derived CDR1 and CDR2 are ENHRY and SYGVKD. CDR3 loop: CAISESVGTDTQYF. In DNA, the CDR3 is TGTGCCATCAGTGAGTCGGTTGGCACAGATACGCAGTATTTT.

This chain connects TRBV2 to TRBJ1-4; no firm D call. Germline V CDR1 and CDR2: SNHLY, FYNNEI. Trimming cost V 4 bases and J 7 bases, with 7 bases left between them. This CDR3 is 12 amino acids long. CDR3 DNA sequence: TGTGCCAGCAGTGTGGCAGTTGAAAAACTGTTTTTT. Its translation is CASSVAVEKLFF.

In its sample, this clone was seen a few times. This chain links TRBV30 with TRBJ2-1, with TRBD2 matching over 7 bases. CDR1 GTSNPN and CDR2 SVGIG come from the germline V gene (reference sequence). This CDR3 spans 13 amino acids. Trimming cost V 4 bases and J 3 bases; bases outside gene matches: 3. CDR3 region: CAWTSGVYNEQFF. The CDR3 DNA reads TGTGCCTGGACCAGCGGGGTCTACAATGAGCAGTTCTTC.